Listed below are T cell receptor beta chains from one sample, sequenced in a study of blood T cell repertoires in COVID-19. TCRdb's copy holds only in-frame clones and misses some; the assay was immunoSEQ multiplex PCR. The data hold 140,000 or so clones, with around 84% observed a single time. Source material: peripheral blood. These receptors were collected from a woman in her forties or fifties with acute or convalescent COVID-19. The CDR3 runs from the conserved cysteine through the conserved F or W. Fields, in order: V gene, D gene, clone size, CDR3 length, CDR3 protein. A D gene is named only where the DNA matches it firmly. Where a row states a size, it is once, few, many or the class of an expanded clone; other rows omit it.

v_call: TRBV6-2/TRBV6-3; d_call: TRBD1; clone_size: -; cdr3_length: 15; cdr3_aa: CASSYRDRASYEQYF
v_call: TRBV9; d_call: TRBD1; clone_size: -; cdr3_length: 15; cdr3_aa: CASSDTGAFGNTIYF
v_call: TRBV27; d_call: TRBD2; clone_size: -; cdr3_length: 15; cdr3_aa: CASSSGTSGWETQYF
v_call: TRBV6-5; d_call: TRBD1; clone_size: -; cdr3_length: 13; cdr3_aa: CASSRTGSQPQHF
v_call: TRBV19; d_call: TRBD1; clone_size: -; cdr3_length: 16; cdr3_aa: CASSATLPGQHQTQYF
v_call: TRBV7-2; d_call: -; clone_size: once; cdr3_length: 12; cdr3_aa: CASSPQGSQLFF
v_call: TRBV7-2; d_call: TRBD2; clone_size: -; cdr3_length: 16; cdr3_aa: CASSSGTSGVQETQYF
v_call: TRBV9; d_call: TRBD1; clone_size: many; cdr3_length: 15; cdr3_aa: CASSVDGTGGNEQFF
v_call: TRBV6-5; d_call: TRBD2; clone_size: -; cdr3_length: 15; cdr3_aa: CASTALAATYNEQFF
v_call: TRBV27; d_call: -; clone_size: -; cdr3_length: 14; cdr3_aa: CASSQGTTNNEQFF
v_call: TRBV7-2; d_call: -; clone_size: -; cdr3_length: 14; cdr3_aa: CASTGDWNTGELFF
v_call: TRBV6-6; d_call: TRBD1; clone_size: -; cdr3_length: 15; cdr3_aa: CASRGQGARGYEQFF
v_call: TRBV28; d_call: -; clone_size: -; cdr3_length: 13; cdr3_aa: CASGQRANSPLHF
v_call: TRBV28; d_call: -; clone_size: -; cdr3_length: 16; cdr3_aa: CASRGGDESWGQPQHF
v_call: TRBV4-1; d_call: TRBD2; clone_size: -; cdr3_length: 17; cdr3_aa: CASSLGWGTSGLNEQFF
v_call: TRBV5-1; d_call: TRBD1; clone_size: -; cdr3_length: 15; cdr3_aa: CASSNVLVEGAQAFF
v_call: TRBV28; d_call: -; clone_size: -; cdr3_length: 12; cdr3_aa: CASSRQDNEQFF
v_call: TRBV5-4; d_call: -; clone_size: -; cdr3_length: 15; cdr3_aa: CASSPQTGMVYEQYF
v_call: TRBV7-2; d_call: -; clone_size: -; cdr3_length: 15; cdr3_aa: CASSLVQTGGNTIYF
v_call: TRBV7-7; d_call: TRBD2; clone_size: -; cdr3_length: 15; cdr3_aa: CASSSGGKGANEQFF
v_call: TRBV28; d_call: -; clone_size: once; cdr3_length: 18; cdr3_aa: CASSLYDLTVISNQPQHF
v_call: TRBV20-1; d_call: -; clone_size: -; cdr3_length: 10; cdr3_aa: CSARSREQFF
v_call: TRBV25-1; d_call: -; clone_size: -; cdr3_length: 12; cdr3_aa: CASSRGTGGAFF
v_call: TRBV4-2; d_call: -; clone_size: -; cdr3_length: 14; cdr3_aa: CASSQDVNPTEQFF
v_call: TRBV11-2; d_call: TRBD2; clone_size: -; cdr3_length: 17; cdr3_aa: CASSLVGTSGGTYEQYF
v_call: TRBV19; d_call: TRBD1; clone_size: -; cdr3_length: 13; cdr3_aa: CASSKDRTYGYTF
v_call: TRBV3-1/TRBV3-2; d_call: TRBD2; clone_size: -; cdr3_length: 14; cdr3_aa: CASSQGGGYNEQFF
v_call: TRBV9; d_call: -; clone_size: -; cdr3_length: 14; cdr3_aa: CASSVELGNTEAFF
v_call: TRBV7-9; d_call: -; clone_size: -; cdr3_length: 12; cdr3_aa: CASSSQNQPQHF
v_call: TRBV2; d_call: TRBD2; clone_size: -; cdr3_length: 13; cdr3_aa: CASSPTSAGELFF
v_call: TRBV20-1; d_call: TRBD2; clone_size: -; cdr3_length: 13; cdr3_aa: CSASGRGGDTQYF
v_call: TRBV6-4; d_call: -; clone_size: -; cdr3_length: 15; cdr3_aa: CASSVDGGNQETQYF
v_call: TRBV7-2; d_call: -; clone_size: -; cdr3_length: 17; cdr3_aa: CASSPSGSRLSYNEQFF
v_call: TRBV7-8; d_call: TRBD1; clone_size: -; cdr3_length: 15; cdr3_aa: CASSRGGTGGYGYTF
v_call: TRBV9; d_call: TRBD2; clone_size: -; cdr3_length: 18; cdr3_aa: CASSVGLAGGPGTDTQYF
v_call: TRBV7-9; d_call: -; clone_size: -; cdr3_length: 11; cdr3_aa: CASITGNEQFF
v_call: TRBV24-1; d_call: -; clone_size: -; cdr3_length: 14; cdr3_aa: CATRDGANTGELFF
v_call: TRBV6-6; d_call: TRBD1; clone_size: -; cdr3_length: 14; cdr3_aa: CASTPGGARTEAFF
v_call: TRBV12-3/TRBV12-4; d_call: -; clone_size: many; cdr3_length: 11; cdr3_aa: CASSATSKQFF
v_call: TRBV7-9; d_call: TRBD1; clone_size: -; cdr3_length: 14; cdr3_aa: CASSPQGAREKLFF
v_call: TRBV7-9; d_call: -; clone_size: -; cdr3_length: 14; cdr3_aa: CASSTTRTAYEQYF
v_call: TRBV14; d_call: TRBD1; clone_size: -; cdr3_length: 13; cdr3_aa: CASSQGQGYGYTF
v_call: TRBV6-5; d_call: -; clone_size: -; cdr3_length: 15; cdr3_aa: CASSYSAGVSYEQYF
v_call: TRBV11-2; d_call: -; clone_size: -; cdr3_length: 16; cdr3_aa: CASSLVLTTGAYEQYF
v_call: TRBV6-5; d_call: -; clone_size: -; cdr3_length: 15; cdr3_aa: CASSRSRGSTDTQYF
v_call: TRBV5-6; d_call: -; clone_size: -; cdr3_length: 13; cdr3_aa: CASSLALYTEAFF
v_call: TRBV28; d_call: -; clone_size: -; cdr3_length: 12; cdr3_aa: CASSLVGGPQHF
v_call: TRBV6-2/TRBV6-3; d_call: TRBD1; clone_size: -; cdr3_length: 16; cdr3_aa: CASSTVGTGSNSPLHF